The 9 T cell receptor beta chains below all came from one sample that was sequenced in a study of blood T cells in healthy people across ages (dated by TCRdb to 2013 to 2016). The library came from 5' RACE. The sequencing machine was an Illumina HiSeq 2500. A second PCR of about 6 to 11 cycles was run with a J-beta primer mix and a sample-barcoded 5' primer. TCRdb passed the public sequencing reads through fastp at Q25 and MiXCR, retaining productive beta sequences. Entries that share a CDR3 protein sequence are merged under the most common genes and DNA. In all, the sample holds about 720,000 distinct CDR3 sequences, and 22% of those were seen once. The ten largest clones take up roughly 22% of the sample. The sequenced sample consisted of blood. These receptors were collected from a man in his sixties or seventies in good health.

This clonotype has just a few counts. The rearrangement joins TRBV20-1 to TRBJ1-4, with D perhaps matching TRBD1 (6 bases). The V gene's germline CDR1 is DFQATT and CDR2 SNEGSKA (reference sequence). The CDR3 spans 15 residues. Deletions cut 2 bases from V and 7 bases from J, with 17 bases between. The CDR3 spells CSARPSGELPEKLFF. CDR3 DNA sequence: TGCAGTGCTAGACCATCAGGGGAATTGCCTGAAAAACTGTTTTTT.

This clonotype was found a few times. The V call is TRBV10-3, the J call TRBJ1-1; 7 positions agree with TRBD1. Germline CDR1 ENHRY, CDR2 SYGVKD. The V and J ends lost 10 bases and 4 bases, in that order; junction bases with no gene match: 12. The CDR3 has 14 residues. The CDR3 loop is CATGSDRVTTEAFF. In DNA form, the CDR3 reads TGTGCCACCGGATCTGACAGGGTAACCACTGAAGCTTTCTTT.

The J gene is TRBJ2-7, the V gene TRBV5-6; 9 nucleotides line up with TRBD1. The CDR3 runs to 16 residues. V lost 1 base and J lost 5; bases outside the gene matches: 10. Germline V gene sequence: CDR1 SGHDT, CDR2 YYEEEE. The CDR3 DNA sequence: TGTGCCAGCAGCTTGCCAGGGACAGGGCCTCTTGACGAGCAGTACGTC. It specifies CASSLPGTGPLDEQYV.

This clonotype was detected a few times. The chain carries TRBV7-9 and TRBJ2-5, with a possible D match to TRBD2 (6 bases). Germline loops: CDR1 SEHNR, CDR2 FQNEAQ (reference sequence). Trimming took off 0 bases at V and 9 bases at J, with 14 bases between the two ends. This CDR3 has 14 residues. The DNA for the CDR3 is TGTGCCAGCAGCTTAGCTGGGGTAGGGGAGGCCCAGTACTTC. Residues: CASSLAGVGEAQYF.

As concerns this clonotype: One end of the junction varies from germline; a read error may be responsible. V gene TRBV6-5 combines with J gene TRBJ1-2; 9 bases are shared with TRBD1. Germline CDR1 MNHEY, CDR2 SVGAGI. This CDR3 spans 16 amino acids. Written as DNA, the CDR3 is TGTGCCAGCAGCCCTAAACCGACAGGGGGGAACTCTGGCTACACCTTC. It specifies CASSPKPTGGNSGYTF.

This clonotype was observed at least ten times. The V gene is TRBV12-3 or TRBV12-4, the J gene TRBJ1-1; D unclear. Trimming cost V 5 bases and J 3 bases, with 10 bases left between them. The CDR3 spans 13 residues. The CDR3 nucleotides read TGTGCCAGCAGTCTCACAGAGGACACTGAAGCTTTCTTT. Amino acid sequence: CASSLTEDTEAFF.

This clonotype occurred many times. CDR3 in amino acids: CASSRTSGRTNEQFF. Here the CDR3 DNA reads TGTGCCAGCAGCCGCACTAGCGGGAGGACCAATGAGCAGTTCTTC. This rearrangement joins TRBV11-2 to TRBJ2-1; 12 bases are shared with TRBD2. J gave up 6 bases and V 5 bases, and 5 bases lay outside the gene matches. This CDR3 is 15 amino acids long. The germline gives CDR1 SGHAT, CDR2 FQNNGV.

The genes are TRBV29-1 and TRBJ1-5; D is perhaps TRBD1 (6 bases). CDR1 is SQVTM, CDR2 ANQGSEA, per germline. This CDR3 region has 13 residues. V lost 4 bases and J lost 4, with 11 bases in between. CDR3 nucleotide sequence: TGCAGCGTTGGGGGGGGGCAAAATCAGCCCCAGCATTTT. Encoded protein: CSVGGGQNQPQHF.

This clonotype was picked up a small number of times. The V gene is TRBV11-2, the J gene TRBJ2-3; 10 positions match TRBD2. The germline gives CDR1 SGHAT, CDR2 FQNNGV. The junction had 8 bases not matched to a gene; V was cut back by 4 bases and J by 4 bases. The CDR3 is 16 residues long. The CDR3 DNA follows: TGTGCCAGCAGCTCCTGGGCTAGCGGGAGTGCAGATACGCAGTATTTT. It specifies CASSSWASGSADTQYF.